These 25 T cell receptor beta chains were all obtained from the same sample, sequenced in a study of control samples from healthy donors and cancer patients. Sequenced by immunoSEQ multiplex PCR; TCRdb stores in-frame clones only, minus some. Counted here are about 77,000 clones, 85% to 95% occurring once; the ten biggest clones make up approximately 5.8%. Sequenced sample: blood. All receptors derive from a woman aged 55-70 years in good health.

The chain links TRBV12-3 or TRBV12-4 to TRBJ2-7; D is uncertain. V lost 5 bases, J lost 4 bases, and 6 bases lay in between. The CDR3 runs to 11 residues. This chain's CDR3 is CASSDLYEQYF. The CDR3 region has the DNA TGTGCCAGCAGTGATTTATACGAGCAGTACTTC.

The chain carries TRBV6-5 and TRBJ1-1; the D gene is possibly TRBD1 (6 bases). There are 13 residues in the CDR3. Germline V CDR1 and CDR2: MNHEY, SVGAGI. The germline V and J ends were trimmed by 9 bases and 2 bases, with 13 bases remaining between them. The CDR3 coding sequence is TGTGCCAGAGTGGGGGCGCTAAACACTGAAGCTTTCTTT. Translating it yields CARVGALNTEAFF.

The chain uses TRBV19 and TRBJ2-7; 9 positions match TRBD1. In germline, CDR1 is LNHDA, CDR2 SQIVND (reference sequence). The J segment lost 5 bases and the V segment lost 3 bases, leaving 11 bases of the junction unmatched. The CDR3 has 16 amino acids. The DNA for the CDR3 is TGTGCCAGTAGTATGGGTGGGACAGGGATTAACCACGAGCAGTACTTC. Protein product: CASSMGGTGINHEQYF. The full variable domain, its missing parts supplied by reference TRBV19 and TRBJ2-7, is DGGITQSPKYLFRKEGQNVTLSCEQNLNHDAMYWYRQDPGQGLRLIYYSQIVNDFQKGDIAEGYSVSREKKESFPLTVTSAQKNPTAFYLCASSMGGTGINHEQYFGPGTRLTVT.

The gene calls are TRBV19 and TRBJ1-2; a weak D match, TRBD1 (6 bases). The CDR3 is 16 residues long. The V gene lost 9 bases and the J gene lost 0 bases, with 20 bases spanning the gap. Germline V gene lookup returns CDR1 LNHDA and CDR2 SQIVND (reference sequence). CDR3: CASHYFSGDTNYGYTF. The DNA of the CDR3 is TGTGCCAGCCACTATTTTTCCGGGGACACTAACTATGGCTACACCTTC.

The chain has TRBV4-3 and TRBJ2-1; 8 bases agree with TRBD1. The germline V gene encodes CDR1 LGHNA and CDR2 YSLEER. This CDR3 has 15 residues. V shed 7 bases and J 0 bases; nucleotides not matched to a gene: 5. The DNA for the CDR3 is TGCGCCAGCACCTGGGACAGGAGCTCCTACAATGAGCAGTTCTTC. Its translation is CASTWDRSSYNEQFF.

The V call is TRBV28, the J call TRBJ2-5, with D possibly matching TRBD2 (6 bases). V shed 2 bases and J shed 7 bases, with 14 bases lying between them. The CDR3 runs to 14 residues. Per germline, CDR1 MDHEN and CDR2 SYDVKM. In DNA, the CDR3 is TGTGCCAGCAGTTTACCGGGGGAATGGGCGACCCAGTACTTC. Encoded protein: CASSLPGEWATQYF.

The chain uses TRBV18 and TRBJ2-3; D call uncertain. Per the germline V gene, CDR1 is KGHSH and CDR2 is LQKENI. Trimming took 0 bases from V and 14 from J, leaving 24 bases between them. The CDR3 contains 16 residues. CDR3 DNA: TGTGCCAGCTCACCACCGTCCCTTGGCTCCAACTCTTCATGGTATTTT. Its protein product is CASSPPSLGSNSSWYF.

The CDR3 reads CASTRGGLNEKLFF. DNA for the CDR3: TGTGCCAGCACCCGGGGGGGGCTTAATGAAAAACTGTTTTTT. The chain employs TRBV28 and TRBJ1-4; maybe TRBD1 (6 bases). With 7 bases removed from V and 4 bases from J, the gap between germline ends came to 13 bases. Germline CDR1 MDHEN, CDR2 SYDVKM. The CDR3 is 14 residues long.

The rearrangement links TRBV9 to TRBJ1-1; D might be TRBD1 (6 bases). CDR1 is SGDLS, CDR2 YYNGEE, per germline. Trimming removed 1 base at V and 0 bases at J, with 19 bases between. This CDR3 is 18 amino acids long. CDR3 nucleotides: TGTGCCAGCAGCGTACAGGAAGACAGGAGCATGCTGAACACTGAAGCTTTCTTT. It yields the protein CASSVQEDRSMLNTEAFF.

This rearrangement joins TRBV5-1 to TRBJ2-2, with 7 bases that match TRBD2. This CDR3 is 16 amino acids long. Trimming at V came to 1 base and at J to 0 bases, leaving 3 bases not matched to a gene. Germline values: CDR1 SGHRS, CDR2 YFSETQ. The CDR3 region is CASSLLLATNTGELFF. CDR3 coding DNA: TGCGCCAGCAGCTTGTTACTAGCGACGAACACCGGGGAGCTGTTTTTT.

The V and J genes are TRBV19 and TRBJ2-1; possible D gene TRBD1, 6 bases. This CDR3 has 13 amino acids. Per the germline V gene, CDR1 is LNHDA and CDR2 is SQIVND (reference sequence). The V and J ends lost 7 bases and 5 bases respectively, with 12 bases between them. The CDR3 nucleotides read TGTGCCAGTACCCGGACAGCGGACAATGAGCAGTTCTTC. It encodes CASTRTADNEQFF.

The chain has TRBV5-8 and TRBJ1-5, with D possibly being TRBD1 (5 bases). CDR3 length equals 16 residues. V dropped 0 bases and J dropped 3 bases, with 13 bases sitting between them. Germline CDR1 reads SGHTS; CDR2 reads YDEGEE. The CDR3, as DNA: TGTGCCAGCAGCTTGGCTCGGACATTCCTCAATCAGCCCCAGCATTTT. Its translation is CASSLARTFLNQPQHF.

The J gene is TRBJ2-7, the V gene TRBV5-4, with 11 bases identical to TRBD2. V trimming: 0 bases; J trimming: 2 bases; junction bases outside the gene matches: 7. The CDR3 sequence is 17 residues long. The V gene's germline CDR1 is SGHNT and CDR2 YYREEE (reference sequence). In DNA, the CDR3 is TGTGCCAGCAGCTTGGGTCTAGCGGGAGGCCCCCCCTACGAGCAGTACTTC. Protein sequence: CASSLGLAGGPPYEQYF.

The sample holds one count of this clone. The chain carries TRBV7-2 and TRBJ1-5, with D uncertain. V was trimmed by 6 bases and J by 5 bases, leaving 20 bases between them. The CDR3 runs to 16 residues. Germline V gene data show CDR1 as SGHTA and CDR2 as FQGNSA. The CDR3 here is CASSPRLERLDQPQHF. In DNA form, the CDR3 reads TGTGCCAGCAGTCCCCGGCTGGAAAGGCTCGATCAGCCCCAGCATTTT.

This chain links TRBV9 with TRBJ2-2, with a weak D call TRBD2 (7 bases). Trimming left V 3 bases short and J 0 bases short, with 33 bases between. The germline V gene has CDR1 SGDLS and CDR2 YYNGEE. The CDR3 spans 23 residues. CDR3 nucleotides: TGTGCCAGCAGCGAAAGGGAGCAGCCAGTAGGGGGGGCGGCCAGGTCGAACACCGGGGAGCTGTTTTTT. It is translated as CASSEREQPVGGAARSNTGELFF.

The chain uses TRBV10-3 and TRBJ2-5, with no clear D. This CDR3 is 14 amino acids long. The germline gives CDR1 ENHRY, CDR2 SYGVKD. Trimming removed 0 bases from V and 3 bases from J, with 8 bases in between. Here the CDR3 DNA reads TGTGCCATCAGTGAGTCGAATACGGAAGAGACCCAGTACTTC. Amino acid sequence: CAISESNTEETQYF.

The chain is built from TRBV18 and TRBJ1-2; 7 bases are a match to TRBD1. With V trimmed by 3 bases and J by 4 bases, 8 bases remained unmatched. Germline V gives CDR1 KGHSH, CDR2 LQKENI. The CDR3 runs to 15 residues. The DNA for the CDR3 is TGTGCCAGCTCACCTACCGAGGGACAGATCTATGGCTACACCTTC. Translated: CASSPTEGQIYGYTF.

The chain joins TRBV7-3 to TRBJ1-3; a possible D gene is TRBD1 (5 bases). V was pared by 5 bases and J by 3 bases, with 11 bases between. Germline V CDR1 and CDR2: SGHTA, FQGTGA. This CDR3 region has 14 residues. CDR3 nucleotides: TGTGCCAGCAGCCTTGGGACTGATGGAAACACCATATATTTT. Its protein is CASSLGTDGNTIYF.

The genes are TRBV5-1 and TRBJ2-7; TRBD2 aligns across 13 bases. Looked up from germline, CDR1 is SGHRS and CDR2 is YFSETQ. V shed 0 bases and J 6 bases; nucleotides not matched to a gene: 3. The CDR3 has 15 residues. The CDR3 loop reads CASSLAGTSGTEQYF. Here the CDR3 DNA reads TGCGCCAGCAGCTTGGCCGGGACTAGCGGGACCGAGCAGTACTTC.

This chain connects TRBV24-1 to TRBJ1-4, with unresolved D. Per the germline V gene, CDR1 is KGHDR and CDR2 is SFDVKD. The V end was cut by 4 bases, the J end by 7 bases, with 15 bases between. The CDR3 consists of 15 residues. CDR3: CATSDPKGAGEKLFF. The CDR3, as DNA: TGTGCCACCAGTGACCCCAAGGGCGCGGGTGAAAAACTGTTTTTT.

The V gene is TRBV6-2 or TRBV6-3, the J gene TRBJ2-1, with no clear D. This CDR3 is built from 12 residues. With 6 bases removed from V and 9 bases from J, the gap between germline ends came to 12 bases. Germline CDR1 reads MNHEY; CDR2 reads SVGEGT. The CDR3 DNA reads TGTGCCAGCAGCACCGCTTTGGGTGAGCAGTTCTTC. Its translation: CASSTALGEQFF.

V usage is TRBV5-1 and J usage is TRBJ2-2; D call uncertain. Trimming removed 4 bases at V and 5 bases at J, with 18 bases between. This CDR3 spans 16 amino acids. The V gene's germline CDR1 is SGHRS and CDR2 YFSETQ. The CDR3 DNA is TGCGCCAGCAGCCCGGTTCCGGGTTATGGGACCGGGGAGCTGTTTTTT. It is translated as CASSPVPGYGTGELFF.

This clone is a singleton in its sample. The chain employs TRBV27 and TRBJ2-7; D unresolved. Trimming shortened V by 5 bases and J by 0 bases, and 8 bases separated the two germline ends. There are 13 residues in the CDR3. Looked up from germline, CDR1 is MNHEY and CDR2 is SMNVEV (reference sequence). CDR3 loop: CASSQRNSYEQYF. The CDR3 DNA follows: TGTGCCAGCAGTCAAAGAAACTCCTACGAGCAGTACTTC.

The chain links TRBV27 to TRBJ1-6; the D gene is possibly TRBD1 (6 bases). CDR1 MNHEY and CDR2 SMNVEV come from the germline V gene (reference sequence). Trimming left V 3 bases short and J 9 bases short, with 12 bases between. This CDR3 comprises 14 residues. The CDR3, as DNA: TGTGCCAGCAGTTTCCTGGGGGCAAGTTCACCCCTCCACTTT. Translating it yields CASSFLGASSPLHF.

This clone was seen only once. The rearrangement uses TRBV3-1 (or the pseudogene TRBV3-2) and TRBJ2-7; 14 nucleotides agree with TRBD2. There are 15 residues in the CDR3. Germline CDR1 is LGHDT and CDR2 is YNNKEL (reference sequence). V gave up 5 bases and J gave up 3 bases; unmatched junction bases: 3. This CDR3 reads CASSYGTSGSYEQYF. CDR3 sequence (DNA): TGTGCCAGCAGCTACGGGACTAGCGGGAGCTACGAGCAGTACTTC.